This TCR beta chain comes out of a study of cytomegalovirus exposure and HLA in healthy donors. Regarding the study as a whole: Indistinguishable V segments such as TRBV6-2 and TRBV6-3 were excluded.

It was with 60 Vbeta and 13 Jbeta primers that the PCR ran. Generated by immunoSEQ multiplex PCR, the TCRdb table keeps only in-frame clones and is missing some. This table has approximately 200,000 clones, 75% to 85% appearing once. Germline CDR1 LGHNA, CDR2 YNFKEQ. V trimming: 6 bases; J trimming: 4 bases; junction bases outside the gene matches: 3. This CDR3 has 14 amino acids. A remark on this clone: Its antigen is as yet unknown.

The sequencing input was PBMCs. The V gene is TRBV4-2, the J gene TRBJ2-2, with TRBD2 matching 9 bases. The source of this sequence is a woman between 50 and 59 years old in good health and CMV-seronegative. In nucleotides, the CDR3 is TGTGCCAGCAGGCTTAGCGGGGGCACCGGGGAGCTGTTTTTT. Translation: CASRLSGGTGELFF.